A single sample is the source of the 18 T cell receptor beta chains below, sequenced in a study of CD8+CD57+ T cells in acquired aplastic anemia. Using genomic DNA as the template, TCR beta VDJ and CDR3 profiling was carried out. TCRdb itself ran the reads through MiXCR, one entry per CDR3 protein. Seen here are approximately 200,000 distinct CDR3 sequences, over 55% observed once, and the top ten hold 29%. The sequenced material came from sorted CD4+, CD8+, or CD8+CD57+ T cells (not recorded which) from PBMCs. Every receptor here comes from a human donor in good health.

The genes are TRBV24-1 and TRBJ2-1; 7 bases map to TRBD2. The CDR3 is 15 residues long. From germline, CDR1 is KGHDR and CDR2 SFDVKD. J lost 7 bases, V lost 4 bases, and 9 bases had no gene match. The CDR3 DNA sequence: TGTGCCACCAGTGAAGGAGGGAGGGCCCAGAATGAGCAGTTCTTC. Amino acids: CATSEGGRAQNEQFF.

V is TRBV7-2 and J is TRBJ2-1, with a possible D match to TRBD1 (7 bases). V was cut by 5 bases and J by 1 base, with 12 bases left in between. The CDR3 is 15 amino acids. In germline, CDR1 is SGHTA, CDR2 FQGNSA. The CDR3 loop is CASSQGGMSYNEQFF. Here the CDR3 DNA reads TGTGCCAGCAGCCAGGGGGGTATGTCCTACAATGAGCAGTTCTTC.

The chain combines TRBV6-5 with TRBJ1-6; perhaps TRBD1 as D (5 bases). The CDR3 runs to 17 residues. Deletions cut 2 bases from V and 2 bases from J, with 13 bases between. The germline CDR1 and CDR2 sequences are MNHEY and SVGAGI. CDR3: CASSYDWGGPYNSPLHF. The CDR3 bases are TGTGCCAGCAGTTACGATTGGGGGGGACCCTATAATTCACCCCTCCACTTT.

This clonotype showed up many times. The rearrangement links TRBV6-1 to TRBJ1-1; no definite D call. CDR1 MNHNS and CDR2 SASEGT come from the germline V gene. Between the trimmed V and J ends, which lost 4 bases and 3 bases, there was a span of 15 bases. This CDR3 has 15 amino acids. CDR3 sequence (DNA): TGTGCCAGCAGTGCCTCGTGGGGTACGGACACTGAAGCTTTCTTT. Translating gives CASSASWGTDTEAFF.

This rearrangement joins TRBV2 to TRBJ2-7; D unresolved. V lost 6 bases and J lost 0, with 12 bases in between. Germline V gene lookup returns CDR1 SNHLY and CDR2 FYNNEI. This CDR3 is built from 14 residues. The DNA for the CDR3 is TGTGCCAGCAGCGGAAACGGGTTCTCCTACGAGCAGTACTTC. This gives the protein CASSGNGFSYEQYF.

This sequence joins TRBV20-1 and TRBJ2-5; D is perhaps TRBD2 (6 bases). Trimming removed 0 bases from V and 1 base from J, with 15 bases in between. Germline lookup yields CDR1 DFQATT and CDR2 SNEGSKA (reference sequence). The CDR3 spans 16 residues. CDR3 amino acids: CSARDVAPAGQETQYF. In nucleotides, the CDR3 is TGCAGTGCTAGAGATGTGGCTCCAGCGGGCCAAGAGACCCAGTACTTC.

This clonotype came up many times. The chain combines TRBV19 with TRBJ2-5; 13 bases line up with TRBD2. The V segment lost 3 bases and the J segment 1 base; nucleotides outside the gene matches: 8. This CDR3 contains 18 residues. Germline lookup yields CDR1 LNHDA and CDR2 SQIVND (reference sequence). The CDR3 region is CASSMVTSGGGIQETQYF. CDR3 nucleotide sequence: TGTGCCAGTAGTATGGTTACTAGCGGGGGGGGAATCCAAGAGACCCAGTACTTC.

This clonotype was detected only a few times. The chain carries TRBV28 and TRBJ2-7, with 10 nucleotides matching TRBD2. V was clipped by 2 bases and J by 2 bases; unmatched bases: 3. The CDR3 totals 15 residues. In germline, CDR1 is MDHEN, CDR2 SYDVKM. The chain's CDR3 is CASSLLTSGTYEQYF. The CDR3 nucleotides read TGTGCCAGCAGTTTACTTACTAGCGGGACCTACGAGCAGTACTTC.

The sample holds many counts of this clonotype. The chain recombines TRBV10-3 with TRBJ1-1; tentative D call: TRBD1 (5 bases). Trimming took 3 bases from V and 0 from J, leaving 17 bases between them. This CDR3 region has 17 residues. CDR1 and CDR2 from the germline V gene are ENHRY and SYGVKD. For the CDR3, the DNA is TGTGCCATCAGTGAAACGCAAGGGATGGACATGAACACTGAAGCTTTCTTT. It is translated as CAISETQGMDMNTEAFF.

This chain uses TRBV10-3 with TRBJ2-1, with 13 bases identical to TRBD2. Losses at the gene ends were 6 bases for V and 8 bases for J; bases not matched to a gene: 4. This CDR3 has 14 residues. Per the germline V gene, CDR1 is ENHRY and CDR2 is SYGVKD. The CDR3 loop is CAISGTSGIYEQFF. The DNA of the CDR3 is TGTGCCATCAGCGGGACTAGCGGGATTTATGAGCAGTTCTTC.

The chain combines TRBV7-9 with TRBJ2-1, with no clear D. The CDR3 sequence is 13 residues long. The germline V and J ends were trimmed by 1 base and 5 bases, with 6 bases remaining between them. Germline CDR1 and CDR2: SEHNR and FQNEAQ (reference sequence). DNA for the CDR3: TGTGCCAGCAGCTTAGTAGCCCACAATGAGCAGTTCTTC. Residues: CASSLVAHNEQFF.

This clonotype was seen many times. V and J are TRBV10-3 and TRBJ2-1; D is uncertain. Germline V lookup: CDR1 ENHRY, CDR2 SYGVKD. The V gene lost 0 bases and the J gene lost 0 bases, with 18 bases spanning the gap. The CDR3 sequence is 19 residues long. The CDR3 DNA reads TGTGCCATCAGTGAGTCTGCAGGAGCCTACCTCAGCTCCTACAATGAGCAGTTCTTC. Its protein product is CAISESAGAYLSSYNEQFF.

This clonotype was found once. The rearrangement joins TRBV2 to TRBJ2-5; TRBD2 matches at 9 bases. Losses at the gene ends were 3 bases for V and 5 bases for J; bases not matched to a gene: 7. The germline V gene has CDR1 SNHLY and CDR2 FYNNEI. CDR3 length: 15 residues. CDR3 amino acids: CASSDSAGGGETQYF. CDR3 DNA: TGTGCCAGCAGTGATTCAGCGGGGGGCGGCGAGACCCAGTACTTC. Variable domain in full (rest from reference TRBV2 and TRBJ2-5): EPEVTQTPSHQVTQMGQEVILRCVPISNHLYFYWYRQILGQKVEFLVSFYNNEISEKSEIFDDQFSVERPDGSNFTLKIRSTKLEDSAMYFCASSDSAGGGETQYFGPGTRLLVL.

The chain recombines TRBV9 with TRBJ2-5; D is possibly TRBD1 or TRBD2 (5 bases each). This CDR3 spans 11 amino acids. Germline loops: CDR1 SGDLS, CDR2 YYNGEE. V was clipped by 7 bases and J by 9 bases, with 13 bases between them. Written as DNA, the CDR3 is TGTGCCAGCGGGGGTAATCAGCCCCAGTACTTC. It encodes CASGGNQPQYF.

This chain uses TRBV20-1 with TRBJ2-7; the match to TRBD1 covers 10 bases. This CDR3 spans 12 amino acids. Trimming at V came to 5 bases and at J to 6 bases, leaving 4 bases not matched to a gene. From germline, CDR1 is DFQATT and CDR2 SNEGSKA (reference sequence). Written as DNA, the CDR3 is TGCAGTGCTGGGGGACAGGGGATCGAGCAGTACTTC. Protein: CSAGGQGIEQYF.

The rearrangement joins TRBV2 to TRBJ2-1; 12 bases are shared with TRBD2. CDR1 is SNHLY and CDR2 is FYNNEI in the germline V gene. V lost 8 bases and J lost 6; bases outside the gene matches: 5. The CDR3 loop spans 14 amino acids. CDR3 coding DNA: TGTGCCAGCGGTTGGGGACTAGCGGGCAATGAGCAGTTCTTC. The encoded protein is CASGWGLAGNEQFF.

A few counts support this clonotype. This rearrangement joins TRBV20-1 to TRBJ2-1, with TRBD2 identical over 8 bases. Trimming took 5 bases from V and 9 from J; bases not matched to a gene: 9. Per the germline V gene, CDR1 is DFQATT and CDR2 is SNEGSKA (reference sequence). CDR3 size: 13 residues. The CDR3 region is CSALGLGVAEQFF. CDR3 nucleotides: TGCAGTGCTCTGGGACTAGGGGTCGCTGAGCAGTTCTTC.

V gene TRBV6-4 combines with J gene TRBJ2-7; D not certain. The CDR3 sequence is 13 residues long. V lost 5 bases and J 2 bases, leaving 10 bases between the germline ends. Germline V lookup: CDR1 MRHNA, CDR2 SNTAGT. In DNA, the CDR3 is TGTGCCAGCAGTCCTGACTTGACCTACGAGCAGTACTTC. Translation gives CASSPDLTYEQYF.